The sequence of this TCR beta chain was determined in a study of CD8+ T cells in alopecia areata. Across the study: Treatment comprised oral tofacitinib, 5 to 10 mg twice daily, in treated patients.

The sequencing template was cDNA reverse transcribed from extracted RNA. Assay: immunoSEQ multiplex PCR; the TCRdb copy retains only in-frame clones and omits some. The table includes 150,000 to 200,000 clones, 67% detected once. The V gene's germline CDR1 is PRHDT and CDR2 FYEKMQ (reference sequence). The CDR3 consists of 11 residues. V shed 0 bases and J shed 7 bases, with 3 bases lying between them. Cell sorting was applied to PBMCs, and CD4+ and CD8+ T cells were collected. Sequenced here: CD8+ T cells sorted from blood, sampled at week 0. The rearrangement links TRBV13 to TRBJ1-2; no definite D call. This TCR was sampled from a human donor with alopecia areata. CDR3 in DNA: TGTGCCAGCAGCTTAGGGGTTGGCTACACCTTC. Amino acids: CASSLGVGYTF. The full variable domain, with the rest looked up from reference TRBV13 and TRBJ1-2, is AAGVIQSPRHLIKEKRETATLKCYPIPRHDTVYWYQQGPGQDPQFLISFYEKMQSDKGSIPDRFSAQQFSDYHSELNMSSLELGDSALYFCASSLGVGYTFGSGTRLTVV.